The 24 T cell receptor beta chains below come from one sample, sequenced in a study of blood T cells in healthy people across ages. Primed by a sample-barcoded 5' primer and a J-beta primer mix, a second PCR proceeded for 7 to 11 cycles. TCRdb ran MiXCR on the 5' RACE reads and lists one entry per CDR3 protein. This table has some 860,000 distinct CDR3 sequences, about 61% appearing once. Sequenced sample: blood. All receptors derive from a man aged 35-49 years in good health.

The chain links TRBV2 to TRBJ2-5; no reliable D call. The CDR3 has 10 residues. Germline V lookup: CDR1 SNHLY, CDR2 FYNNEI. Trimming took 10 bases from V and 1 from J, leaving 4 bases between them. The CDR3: CATIQETQYF. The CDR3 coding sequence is TGTGCCACTATCCAAGAGACCCAGTACTTC.

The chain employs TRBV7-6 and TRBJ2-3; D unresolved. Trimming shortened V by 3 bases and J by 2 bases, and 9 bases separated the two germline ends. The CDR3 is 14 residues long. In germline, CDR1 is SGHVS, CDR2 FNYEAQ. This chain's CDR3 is CASSFGRNTDTQYF. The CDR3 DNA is TGTGCCAGCAGCTTTGGTCGGAACACAGATACGCAGTATTTT.

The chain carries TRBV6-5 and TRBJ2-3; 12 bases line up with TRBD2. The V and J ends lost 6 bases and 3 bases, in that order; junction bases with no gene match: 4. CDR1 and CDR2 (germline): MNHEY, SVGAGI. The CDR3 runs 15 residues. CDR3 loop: CASSTSGGLTDTQYF. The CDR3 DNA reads TGTGCCAGCAGCACTAGCGGGGGGCTTACAGATACGCAGTATTTT.

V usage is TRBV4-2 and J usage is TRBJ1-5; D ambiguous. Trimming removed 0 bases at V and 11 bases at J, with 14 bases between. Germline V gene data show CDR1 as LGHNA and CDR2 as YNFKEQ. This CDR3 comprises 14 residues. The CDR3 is CASSQDTNSWTQHF. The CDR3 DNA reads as TGTGCCAGCAGCCAAGACACAAATTCCTGGACCCAGCATTTT.

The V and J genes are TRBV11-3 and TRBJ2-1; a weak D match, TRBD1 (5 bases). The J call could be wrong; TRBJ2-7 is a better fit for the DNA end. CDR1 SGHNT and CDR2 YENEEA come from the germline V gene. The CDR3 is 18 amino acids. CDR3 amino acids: CASSLSRRVEIAYNEQYF. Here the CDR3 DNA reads TGTGCCAGCAGCTTAAGTCGCAGGGTGGAAATCGCCTACAATGAGCAGTACTTC.

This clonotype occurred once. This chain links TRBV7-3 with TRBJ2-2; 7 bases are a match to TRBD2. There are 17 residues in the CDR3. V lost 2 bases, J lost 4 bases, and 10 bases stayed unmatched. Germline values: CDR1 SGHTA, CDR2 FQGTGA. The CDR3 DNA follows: TGTGCCAGCAGCTTAGGTAGTGGAGCGGGACCCACCGGGGAGCTGTTTTTT. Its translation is CASSLGSGAGPTGELFF.

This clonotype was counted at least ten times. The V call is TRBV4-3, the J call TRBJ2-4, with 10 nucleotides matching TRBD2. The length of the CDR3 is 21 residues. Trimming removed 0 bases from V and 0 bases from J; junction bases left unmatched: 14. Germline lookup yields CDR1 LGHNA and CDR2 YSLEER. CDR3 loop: CASSQDLGRRSGRVAKNIQYF. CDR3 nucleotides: TGCGCCAGCAGCCAAGATCTAGGACGGCGGAGCGGGAGGGTAGCCAAAAACATTCAGTACTTC.

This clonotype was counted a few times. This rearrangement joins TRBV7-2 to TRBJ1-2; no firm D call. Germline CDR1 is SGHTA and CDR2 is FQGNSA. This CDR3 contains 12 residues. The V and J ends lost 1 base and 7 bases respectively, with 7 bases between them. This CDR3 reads CASSLDVSGYTF. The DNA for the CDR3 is TGTGCCAGCAGCTTAGATGTGAGTGGCTACACCTTC.

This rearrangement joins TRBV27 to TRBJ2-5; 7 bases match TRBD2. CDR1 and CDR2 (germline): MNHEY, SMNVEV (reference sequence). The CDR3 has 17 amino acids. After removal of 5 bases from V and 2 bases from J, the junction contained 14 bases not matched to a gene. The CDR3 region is CASSPRGGSGVQETQYF. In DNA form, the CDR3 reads TGTGCCAGCAGTCCCCGGGGTGGGAGCGGGGTACAAGAGACCCAGTACTTC.

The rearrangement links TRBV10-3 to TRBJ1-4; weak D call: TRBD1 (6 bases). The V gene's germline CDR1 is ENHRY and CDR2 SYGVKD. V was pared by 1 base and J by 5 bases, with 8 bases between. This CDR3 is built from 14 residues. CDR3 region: CAISEWDTNEKLFF. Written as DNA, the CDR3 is TGTGCCATCAGTGAGTGGGACACCAATGAAAAACTGTTTTTT.

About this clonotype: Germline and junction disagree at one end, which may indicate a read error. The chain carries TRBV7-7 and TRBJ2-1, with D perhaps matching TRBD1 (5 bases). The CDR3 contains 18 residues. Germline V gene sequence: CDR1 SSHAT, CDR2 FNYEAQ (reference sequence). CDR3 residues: CASSLDIRGDSSYNEQFF. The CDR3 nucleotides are TGTGCTAGCAGCTTAGACATTCGCGGAGACAGCTCCTACAATGAGCAGTTCTTC.

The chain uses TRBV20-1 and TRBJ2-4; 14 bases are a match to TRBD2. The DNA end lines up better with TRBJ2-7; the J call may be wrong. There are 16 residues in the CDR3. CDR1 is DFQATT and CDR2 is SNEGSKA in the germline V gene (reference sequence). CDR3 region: CSAAGTSGSRSYEQYF. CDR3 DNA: TGCAGTGCTGCCGGGACTAGCGGGAGTCGGTCCTACGAGCAGTACTTC.

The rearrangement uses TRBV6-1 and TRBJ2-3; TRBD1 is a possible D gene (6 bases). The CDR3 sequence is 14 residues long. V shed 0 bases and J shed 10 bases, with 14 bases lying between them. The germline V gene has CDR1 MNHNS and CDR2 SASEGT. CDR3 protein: CASSEALHRVAQYF. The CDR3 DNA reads TGTGCCAGCAGTGAAGCGCTCCACAGGGTGGCGCAGTATTTT.

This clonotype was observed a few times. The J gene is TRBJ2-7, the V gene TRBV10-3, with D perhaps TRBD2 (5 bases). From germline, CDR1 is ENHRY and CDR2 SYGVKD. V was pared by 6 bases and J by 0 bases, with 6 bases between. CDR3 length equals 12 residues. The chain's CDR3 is CAIRAVSYEQYF. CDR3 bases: TGTGCCATCAGAGCGGTCTCCTACGAGCAGTACTTC.

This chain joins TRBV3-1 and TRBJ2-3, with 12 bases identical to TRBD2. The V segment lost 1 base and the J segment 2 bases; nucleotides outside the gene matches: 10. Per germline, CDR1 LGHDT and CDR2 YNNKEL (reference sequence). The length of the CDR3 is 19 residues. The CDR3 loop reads CASSQGTRLAGAPTDTQYF. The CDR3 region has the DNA TGTGCCAGCAGCCAAGGAACGCGACTAGCGGGGGCGCCCACAGATACGCAGTATTTT.

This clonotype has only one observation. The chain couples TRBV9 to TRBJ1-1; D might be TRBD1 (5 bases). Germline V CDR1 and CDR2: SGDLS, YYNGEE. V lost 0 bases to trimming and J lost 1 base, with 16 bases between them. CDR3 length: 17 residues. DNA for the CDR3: TGTGCCAGCAGCGTAGGGGGGAGCTCTCGGGGGAACACTGAAGCTTTCTTT. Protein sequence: CASSVGGSSRGNTEAFF.

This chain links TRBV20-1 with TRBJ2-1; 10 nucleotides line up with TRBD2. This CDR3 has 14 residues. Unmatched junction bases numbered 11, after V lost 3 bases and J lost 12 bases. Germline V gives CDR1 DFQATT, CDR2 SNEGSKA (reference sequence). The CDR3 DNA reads TGCAGTGCTAGTCAGTTAGTCCTAGCGGGGGCGCAGTTCTTC. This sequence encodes CSASQLVLAGAQFF.

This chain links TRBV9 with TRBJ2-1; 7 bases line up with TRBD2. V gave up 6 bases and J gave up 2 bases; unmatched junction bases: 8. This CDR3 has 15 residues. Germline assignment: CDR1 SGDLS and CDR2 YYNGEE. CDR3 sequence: CASTPTGGPYNEQFF. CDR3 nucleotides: TGTGCCAGCACCCCGACGGGAGGACCCTACAATGAGCAGTTCTTC.

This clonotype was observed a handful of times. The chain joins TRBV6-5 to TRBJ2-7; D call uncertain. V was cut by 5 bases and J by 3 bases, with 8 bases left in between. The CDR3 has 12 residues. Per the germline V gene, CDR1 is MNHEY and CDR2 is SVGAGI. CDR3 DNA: TGTGCCAGCAGTAATTCAGACTACGAGCAGTACTTC. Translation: CASSNSDYEQYF.

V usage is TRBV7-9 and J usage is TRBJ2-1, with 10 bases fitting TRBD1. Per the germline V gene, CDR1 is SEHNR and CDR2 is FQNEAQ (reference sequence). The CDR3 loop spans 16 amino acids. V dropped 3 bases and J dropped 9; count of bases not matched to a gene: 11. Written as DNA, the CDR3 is TGTGCCAGCAGCTTTAGTGGGGGGACAGGGGCGGTTGAGCAGTTCTTC. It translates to CASSFSGGTGAVEQFF.

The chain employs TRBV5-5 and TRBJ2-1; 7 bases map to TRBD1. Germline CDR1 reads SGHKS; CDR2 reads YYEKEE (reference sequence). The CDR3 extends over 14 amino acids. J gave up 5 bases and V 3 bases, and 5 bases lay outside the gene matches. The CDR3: CASSSTGVNNEQFF. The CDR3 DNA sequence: TGTGCCAGCAGCTCCACAGGGGTGAACAATGAGCAGTTCTTC.

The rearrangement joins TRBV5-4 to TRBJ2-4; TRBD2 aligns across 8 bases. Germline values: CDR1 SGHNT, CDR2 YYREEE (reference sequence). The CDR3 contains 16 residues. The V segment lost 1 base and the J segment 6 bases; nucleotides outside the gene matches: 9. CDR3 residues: CASSLPSAGGGNIQYF. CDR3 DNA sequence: TGTGCCAGCAGCTTGCCGTCTGCGGGAGGCGGAAACATTCAGTACTTC.

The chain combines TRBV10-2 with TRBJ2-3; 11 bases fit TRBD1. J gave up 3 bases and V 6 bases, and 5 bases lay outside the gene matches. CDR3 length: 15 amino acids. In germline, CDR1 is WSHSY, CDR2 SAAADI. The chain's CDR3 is CASRRRDRGTDTQYF. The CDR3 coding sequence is TGCGCCAGCAGACGCCGGGACAGGGGGACAGATACGCAGTATTTT.

The chain's CDR3 is CASSHLAQGTSSFYEQYF. The DNA for the CDR3 is TGCGCCAGCAGCCACCTAGCCCAAGGGACTAGCTCTTTCTACGAGCAGTACTTC. The rearrangement uses TRBV4-3 and TRBJ2-4; 9 positions agree with TRBD2. The tail of the sequence fits TRBJ2-7 better, so the J call may be wrong. The CDR3 contains 18 residues. Per germline, CDR1 LGHNA and CDR2 YSLEER.